This passage covers 32 T cell receptor beta chains from one sample sequenced in a study of T cell responses to AZD1222 COVID-19 vaccine. Produced via immunoSEQ multiplex PCR; TCRdb's table is partial and in-frame only. The table includes about 79,000 clones, 83% detected once. Sequences were derived from peripheral blood, sampled 28 days after the second AZD1222 dose. The receptor set was obtained from an adult who received the AZD1222 COVID-19 vaccine.

The V and J genes are TRBV7-8 and TRBJ2-7, with 9 bases that match TRBD2. Germline trimming cut 5 bases from V and 0 bases from J; bases unmatched to any gene: 8. This CDR3 spans 16 amino acids. CDR1 and CDR2 (germline): SGHVS, FQNEAQ. The CDR3 nucleotides are TGTGCCAGCAGCCATGCTAGCGGGGCAAACTCCTACGAGCAGTACTTC. Its protein is CASSHASGANSYEQYF.

J is TRBJ2-3 and V is TRBV6-4; 10 bases are a match to TRBD2. The V gene end was trimmed by 5 bases and the J gene end by 3 bases; junction bases not matched to a gene: 5. From germline, CDR1 is MRHNA and CDR2 SNTAGT. This CDR3 has 15 amino acids. The CDR3 bases are TGTGCCAGCAGTTTGATTAGCGGGAGGACAGATACGCAGTATTTT. Its protein is CASSLISGRTDTQYF.

The rearrangement links TRBV6-5 to TRBJ1-6; possibly TRBD1 for D (6 bases). V was pared by 4 bases and J by 7 bases, with 14 bases between. The CDR3 has 15 amino acids. The germline gives CDR1 MNHEY, CDR2 SVGAGI. CDR3 loop: CASSFQQGGNSPLHF. The CDR3 bases are TGTGCCAGCAGTTTTCAACAGGGTGGAAATTCACCCCTCCACTTT.

The V gene is TRBV28, the J gene TRBJ1-6, with 7 bases that match TRBD1. CDR3 length: 14 residues. Germline V CDR1 and CDR2: MDHEN, SYDVKM. Trimming took 7 bases from V and 6 from J; bases not matched to a gene: 6. The CDR3 protein is CASTVQGFNSPLHF. CDR3 sequence (DNA): TGTGCCAGCACCGTACAGGGGTTTAATTCACCCCTCCACTTT.

J is TRBJ2-7 and V is TRBV20-1, with TRBD1 identical over 9 bases. The trim removed 3 bases at V and 0 bases at J, leaving 6 bases unmatched. CDR1 is DFQATT and CDR2 is SNEGSKA in the germline V gene (reference sequence). This CDR3 has 15 residues. The DNA for the CDR3 is TGCAGTGCTAGTGGGACAGGGAGGGGCTCCTACGAGCAGTACTTC. It is translated as CSASGTGRGSYEQYF.

This chain connects TRBV27 to TRBJ1-2; D remains unclear. CDR3 size: 17 residues. V shed 6 bases and J shed 4 bases, with 24 bases lying between them. Germline-derived CDR1 and CDR2 are MNHEY and SMNVEV (reference sequence). The CDR3 nucleotides read TGTGCCAGCAGCCCGACTCTAATTTTGGGAGGGAGCTATGGCTACACCTTC. It yields the protein CASSPTLILGGSYGYTF.

The chain couples TRBV19 to TRBJ2-3; TRBD2 agrees at 7 bases. The CDR3 runs 16 residues. Per the germline V gene, CDR1 is LNHDA and CDR2 is SQIVND (reference sequence). The J segment lost 4 bases and the V segment lost 4 bases, leaving 11 bases of the junction unmatched. CDR3 in amino acids: CASSKSGAGRADTQYF. CDR3 nucleotide sequence: TGTGCCAGTAGTAAGTCGGGAGCGGGAAGGGCAGATACGCAGTATTTT.

The rearrangement uses TRBV10-3 and TRBJ1-1; 8 bases are shared with TRBD1. Trimming at V came to 0 bases and at J to 4 bases, leaving 10 bases not matched to a gene. The length of the CDR3 is 17 residues. Germline CDR1 and CDR2: ENHRY and SYGVKD. The CDR3 reads CAISESSVRGRGTEAFF. As DNA, the CDR3 is TGTGCCATCAGTGAGTCTAGCGTCAGGGGGCGCGGCACTGAAGCTTTCTTT.

J is TRBJ1-6 and V is TRBV4-3, with unresolved D. Trimming left V 1 base short and J 5 bases short, with 6 bases between. This CDR3 spans 14 amino acids. Germline CDR1 and CDR2: LGHNA and YSLEER. The CDR3 nucleotides read TGCGCCAGCAGCCAAGGACAAAATAATTCACCCCTCCACTTT. Protein sequence: CASSQGQNNSPLHF.

The chain is built from TRBV5-4 and TRBJ1-3; D gene uncertain. The length of the CDR3 is 16 residues. Per germline, CDR1 SGHNT and CDR2 YYREEE (reference sequence). The V gene lost 4 bases and the J gene lost 0 bases, with 14 bases spanning the gap. The CDR3 sequence: CASSLYLTDSGNTIYF. In DNA, the CDR3 is TGTGCCAGCAGCCTTTACCTGACTGACTCTGGAAACACCATATATTTT.

This clone was observed once. The gene calls are TRBV27 and TRBJ2-3; 8 nucleotides line up with TRBD1. With 5 bases clipped from V and 0 bases from J, the junction kept 4 bases outside the gene matches. The CDR3 extends over 15 amino acids. Germline CDR1 is MNHEY and CDR2 is SMNVEV (reference sequence). CDR3 sequence reads: CASSKTGASTDTQYF. As DNA, the CDR3 is TGTGCCAGCAGTAAGACAGGGGCTAGCACAGATACGCAGTATTTT.

This clone was seen only once. This chain connects TRBV3-1 (or the pseudogene TRBV3-2) to TRBJ2-5; maybe TRBD2 (6 bases). The CDR3 extends over 14 amino acids. Germline values: CDR1 LGHDT, CDR2 YNNKEL (reference sequence). V lost 7 bases and J lost 5, with 17 bases in between. The CDR3 spells CASTRGLGAETQYF. CDR3 nucleotide sequence: TGTGCCAGCACCCGGGGGTTAGGTGCGGAGACCCAGTACTTC.

V is TRBV2 and J is TRBJ2-5; D uncertain. CDR1 and CDR2 (germline): SNHLY, FYNNEI. The CDR3 length is 13 residues. V dropped 6 bases and J dropped 5 bases, with 13 bases sitting between them. For the CDR3, the DNA is TGTGCCAGCAGCGGTGAAATCCGGGAGACCCAGTACTTC. Translating gives CASSGEIRETQYF. The full variable domain, in which reference TRBV2 and TRBJ2-5 provide the parts outside the CDR3, is EPEVTQTPSHQVTQMGQEVILRCVPISNHLYFYWYRQILGQKVEFLVSFYNNEISEKSEIFDDQFSVERPDGSNFTLKIRSTKLEDSAMYFCASSGEIRETQYFGPGTRLLVL.

The CDR3 reads CASSEATEREAHEQYF. The DNA for the CDR3 is TGTGCCAGCAGTGAAGCGACCGAGCGGGAGGCCCACGAGCAGTACTTC. The V call is TRBV2, the J call TRBJ2-7; 9 bases map to TRBD2. This CDR3 has 16 residues. The ends lost 0 bases at V and 5 bases at J; junction bases unmatched: 8. Germline loops: CDR1 SNHLY, CDR2 FYNNEI.

The gene calls are TRBV20-1 and TRBJ2-2; D gene uncertain. Germline V gives CDR1 DFQATT, CDR2 SNEGSKA (reference sequence). This CDR3 has 15 amino acids. With 3 bases removed from V and 0 bases from J, the gap between germline ends came to 11 bases. The CDR3 DNA reads as TGCAGTGCTAGTAGTCAGATCGCGAACACCGGGGAGCTGTTTTTT. Its protein is CSASSQIANTGELFF.

The gene calls are TRBV5-1 and TRBJ2-7; D is perhaps TRBD1 (6 bases). The CDR3 loop spans 15 amino acids. Looked up from germline, CDR1 is SGHRS and CDR2 is YFSETQ. V was trimmed by 4 bases and J by 0 bases, leaving 14 bases between them. CDR3 bases: TGCGCCAGCAGCGTCCGGGACACCAGCTCCTACGAGCAGTACTTC. Translated: CASSVRDTSSYEQYF.

This clone was seen just once. The chain combines TRBV15 with TRBJ2-7, with D perhaps TRBD1 (5 bases). The CDR3 is made up of 13 amino acids. Germline-derived CDR1 and CDR2 are LNHNV and YYDKDF (reference sequence). V was clipped by 1 base and J by 3 bases, with 7 bases between them. The CDR3 DNA is TGTGCCACCAGCAGAGTTGACAGCTACGAGCAGTACTTC. Encoded protein: CATSRVDSYEQYF.

This clone was observed a single time. The chain links TRBV25-1 to TRBJ1-4, with D uncertain. Trimming took off 8 bases at V and 8 bases at J, with 15 bases between the two ends. This CDR3 region has 13 residues. CDR1 is MGHDK and CDR2 is SYGVNS in the germline V gene. The CDR3 sequence: CASQQSDKEKLFF. CDR3 in DNA: TGTGCCAGCCAGCAGTCCGATAAGGAAAAACTGTTTTTT. The full variable domain, its missing parts supplied by reference TRBV25-1 and TRBJ1-4, is EADIYQTPRYLVIGTGKKITLECSQTMGHDKMYWYQQDPGMELHLIHYSYGVNSTEKGDLSSESTVSRIRTEHFPLTLESARPSHTSQYLCASQQSDKEKLFFGSGTQLSVL.

This chain uses TRBV7-2 with TRBJ1-2; TRBD1 might be the D (5 bases). This CDR3 comprises 17 residues. The germline V gene encodes CDR1 SGHTA and CDR2 FQGNSA. Trimming removed 4 bases from V and 8 bases from J, with 26 bases in between. Here the CDR3 DNA reads TGTGCCAGCAGCTCCGTGGGGGACGAAGTTACGGGGGTCGGCTACACCTTC. It translates to CASSSVGDEVTGVGYTF.

About this clone: One junction end disagrees with the germline gene, perhaps due to a read error. This chain links TRBV2 with TRBJ2-1; maybe TRBD2 (6 bases). CDR1 and CDR2 from the germline V gene are SNHLY and FYNNEI. The CDR3 sequence is 14 residues long. CDR3 sequence reads: CASSSRLESQIGIF. In nucleotides, the CDR3 is TGTGCCAGCAGTTCTCGACTAGAGTCTCAGATTGGGATCTTC.

V is TRBV10-1 and J is TRBJ2-1; 8 positions match TRBD2. The CDR3 has 20 residues. Trimming took 0 bases from V and 0 from J; bases not matched to a gene: 13. CDR1 is WNHNN, CDR2 SYGVQD, per germline (reference sequence). The CDR3 is CASSESWVGKRGSSYNEQFF. In nucleotides, the CDR3 is TGCGCCAGCAGTGAGTCGTGGGTCGGTAAGCGGGGGAGCTCCTACAATGAGCAGTTCTTC.

The rearrangement uses TRBV6-5 and TRBJ2-1; 11 bases fit TRBD2. The junction had 8 bases not matched to a gene; V was cut back by 6 bases and J by 7 bases. The CDR3 is 15 residues long. Germline V CDR1 and CDR2: MNHEY, SVGAGI. CDR3 DNA sequence: TGTGCCAGCAGCCTTGGGTTAGCGGGAGGGAATGAGCAGTTCTTC. It codes for CASSLGLAGGNEQFF.

The chain employs TRBV2 and TRBJ1-1; no firm D call. Germline V gene lookup returns CDR1 SNHLY and CDR2 FYNNEI. The germline V and J ends were trimmed by 7 bases and 5 bases, with 8 bases remaining between them. The CDR3 is 11 amino acids. The CDR3 spells CASTRRTEAFF. The CDR3 nucleotides are TGTGCCAGCACCCGGAGGACTGAAGCTTTCTTT.

The chain couples TRBV21-1 to TRBJ2-3; whether TRBD2, the table's D call, matches the DNA was not checked. TRBV21-1 is tagged as a pseudogene. The CDR3 consists of 20 residues. CDR3 DNA sequence: TGTGCCAGCAGCAAAGGTGGTAAACTAGCGGGAGCTAGCAGCACAGATACGCAGTATTTT. Its protein is CASSKGGKLAGASSTDTQYF.

The genes are TRBV10-3 and TRBJ1-4; D not certain. The CDR3 loop spans 13 amino acids. Trimming removed 2 bases from V and 7 bases from J, with 8 bases in between. Germline V gene sequence: CDR1 ENHRY, CDR2 SYGVKD. The CDR3 DNA reads TGTGCCATCAGTGAGCGGAGGACTGAAAAACTGTTTTTT. It specifies CAISERRTEKLFF.

The rearrangement links TRBV10-3 to TRBJ1-1, with 7 positions matching TRBD1. The CDR3 runs to 14 residues. The V and J ends lost 6 bases and 1 base, in that order; junction bases with no gene match: 5. The V gene's germline CDR1 is ENHRY and CDR2 SYGVKD. CDR3 protein: CAISLDRRNTEAFF. The DNA for the CDR3 is TGTGCCATCAGCCTGGACAGGAGGAACACTGAAGCTTTCTTT.

This chain connects TRBV30 to TRBJ1-1; D ambiguous. CDR3 length equals 13 residues. CDR1 GTSNPN and CDR2 SVGIG come from the germline V gene (reference sequence). V lost 0 bases to trimming and J lost 1 base, with 6 bases between them. This CDR3 is CAWSVDANTEAFF. The CDR3 bases are TGTGCCTGGAGTGTAGATGCGAACACTGAAGCTTTCTTT.

This clone was detected once. This chain links TRBV12-3 or TRBV12-4 with TRBJ1-5; D is unresolved. The V end lost 2 bases, the J end lost 7 bases, and 6 bases lay between the germline ends. CDR3 length equals 12 residues. The CDR3, as DNA: TGTGCCAGCAGTTTAATTCCGCAGCCCCAGCATTTT. Translation gives CASSLIPQPQHF.

The genes are TRBV27 and TRBJ2-5; TRBD2 aligns across 8 bases. The CDR3 is 14 residues long. Germline CDR1 MNHEY, CDR2 SMNVEV (reference sequence). Trimming removed 5 bases from V and 5 bases from J; junction bases left unmatched: 7. The CDR3 bases are TGTGCCAGCAGTCGAGCGGGAGTCTTGGAGACCCAGTACTTC. Protein sequence: CASSRAGVLETQYF.

The chain joins TRBV28 to TRBJ1-5; D is ambiguous. The length of the CDR3 is 12 residues. V was clipped by 6 bases and J by 4 bases, with 7 bases between them. Looked up from germline, CDR1 is MDHEN and CDR2 is SYDVKM. CDR3 protein: CASRQQNQPQHF. The CDR3 DNA follows: TGTGCCAGCAGGCAGCAGAATCAGCCCCAGCATTTT.

This clone appeared a few times. The V and J genes are TRBV21-1 and TRBJ1-1; the table's D call, TRBD1, was not checked against the DNA. TRBV21-1 is marked as a pseudogene. The CDR3 spans 19 residues. CDR3 nucleotides: TGTGCCAGCAGCAAAGGTAGGTTGGGGGGACAGGGATTGGACACTGAAGCTTTCTTT. It encodes CASSKGRLGGQGLDTEAFF.

The chain employs TRBV28 and TRBJ2-3, with 10 positions matching TRBD1. The germline CDR1 and CDR2 sequences are MDHEN and SYDVKM. The CDR3 runs 15 residues. The junction had 6 bases not matched to a gene; V was cut back by 5 bases and J by 4 bases. The CDR3 spells CASSPGQGFADTQYF. In DNA, the CDR3 is TGTGCCAGCAGTCCGGGACAGGGGTTTGCAGATACGCAGTATTTT. Together with reference TRBV28 and TRBJ2-3, the CDR3 gives the full variable domain: DVKVTQSSRYLVKRTGEKVFLECVQDMDHENMFWYRQDPGLGLRLIYFSYDVKMKEKGDIPEGYSVSREKKERFSLILESASTNQTSMYLCASSPGQGFADTQYFGPGTRLTVL.